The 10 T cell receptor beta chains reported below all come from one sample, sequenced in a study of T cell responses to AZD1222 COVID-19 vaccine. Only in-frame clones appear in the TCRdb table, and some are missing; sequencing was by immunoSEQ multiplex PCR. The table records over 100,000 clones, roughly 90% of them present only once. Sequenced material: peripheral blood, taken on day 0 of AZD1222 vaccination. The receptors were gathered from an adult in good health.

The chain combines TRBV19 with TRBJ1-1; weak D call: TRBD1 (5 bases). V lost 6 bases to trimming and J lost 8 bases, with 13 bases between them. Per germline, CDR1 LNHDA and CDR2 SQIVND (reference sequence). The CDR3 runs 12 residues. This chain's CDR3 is CASSSLGQEAFF. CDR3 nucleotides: TGTGCCAGTAGCTCATTAGGACAAGAAGCTTTCTTT.

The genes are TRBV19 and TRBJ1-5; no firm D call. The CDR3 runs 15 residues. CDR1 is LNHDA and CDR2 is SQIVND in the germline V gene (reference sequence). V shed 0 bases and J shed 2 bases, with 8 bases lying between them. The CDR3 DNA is TGTGCCAGTAGTATAGAAGGCAATGGCAATCAGCCCCAGCATTTT. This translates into CASSIEGNGNQPQHF.

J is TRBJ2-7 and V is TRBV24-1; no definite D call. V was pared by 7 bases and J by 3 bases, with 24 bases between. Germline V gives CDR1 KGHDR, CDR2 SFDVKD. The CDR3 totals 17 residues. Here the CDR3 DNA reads TGTGCCACCAGCGGGTTTTTTTGGGCAGTGCCTAACTACGAGCAGTACTTC. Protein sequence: CATSGFFWAVPNYEQYF.

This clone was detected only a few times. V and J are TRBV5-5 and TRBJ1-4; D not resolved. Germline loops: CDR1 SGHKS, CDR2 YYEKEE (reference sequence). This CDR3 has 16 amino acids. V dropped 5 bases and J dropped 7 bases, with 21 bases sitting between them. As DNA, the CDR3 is TGTGCCAGCAGTCAACGGGGAGGGATGGAACGTGAAAAACTGTTTTTT. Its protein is CASSQRGGMEREKLFF. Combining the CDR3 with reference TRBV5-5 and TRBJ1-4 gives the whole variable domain DAGVTQSPTHLIKTRGQQVTLRCSPISGHKSVSWYQQVLGQGPQFIFQYYEKEERGRGNFPDRFSARQFPNYSSELNVNALLLGDSALYLCASSQRGGMEREKLFFGSGTQLSVL.

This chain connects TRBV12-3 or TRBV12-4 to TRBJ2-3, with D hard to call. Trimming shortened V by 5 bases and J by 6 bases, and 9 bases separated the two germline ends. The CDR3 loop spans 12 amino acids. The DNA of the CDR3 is TGTGCCAGCAGTCTTTACCACGATACGCAGTATTTT. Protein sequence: CASSLYHDTQYF.

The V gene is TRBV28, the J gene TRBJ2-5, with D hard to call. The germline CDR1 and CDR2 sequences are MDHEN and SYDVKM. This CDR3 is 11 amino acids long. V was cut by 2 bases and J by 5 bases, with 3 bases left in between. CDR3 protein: CASSLEETQYF. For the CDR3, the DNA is TGTGCCAGCAGTTTAGAGGAGACCCAGTACTTC.

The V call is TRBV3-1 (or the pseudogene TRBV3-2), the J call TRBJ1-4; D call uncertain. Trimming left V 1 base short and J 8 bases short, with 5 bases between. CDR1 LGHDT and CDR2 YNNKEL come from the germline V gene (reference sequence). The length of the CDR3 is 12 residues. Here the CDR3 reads CASSQGREKLFF. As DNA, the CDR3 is TGTGCCAGCAGCCAAGGAAGAGAAAAACTGTTTTTT.

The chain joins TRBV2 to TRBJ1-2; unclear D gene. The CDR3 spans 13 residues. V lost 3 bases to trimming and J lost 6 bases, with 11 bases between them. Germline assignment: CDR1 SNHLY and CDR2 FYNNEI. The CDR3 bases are TGTGCCAGCAGTGAGAGGCGGGCAGATGGCTACACCTTC. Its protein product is CASSERRADGYTF.

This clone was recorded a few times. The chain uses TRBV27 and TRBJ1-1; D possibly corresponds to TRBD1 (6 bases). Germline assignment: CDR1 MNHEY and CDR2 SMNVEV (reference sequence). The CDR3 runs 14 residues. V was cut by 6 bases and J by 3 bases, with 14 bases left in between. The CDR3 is CASSLQGRYTEAFF. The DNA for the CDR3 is TGTGCCAGCAGCCTACAGGGCAGGTACACTGAAGCTTTCTTT.

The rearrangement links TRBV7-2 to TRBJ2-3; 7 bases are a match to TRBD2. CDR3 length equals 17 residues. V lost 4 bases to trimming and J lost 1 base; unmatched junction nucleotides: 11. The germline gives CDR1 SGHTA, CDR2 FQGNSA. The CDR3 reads CASSSRLSGDRTDTQYF. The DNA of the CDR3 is TGTGCCAGCAGCTCCCGTCTCAGCGGGGATCGCACAGATACGCAGTATTTT.